The entry that follows covers one T cell receptor beta chain sequence. Its specificity is unknown. The CDR3 runs 13 residues. V shed 4 bases and J shed 5 bases, with 11 bases lying between them. The germline gives CDR1 LNHDA, CDR2 SQIVND (reference sequence). This entry belongs to a study of T cells in localized non-small cell lung cancer. The study's findings and limits: Uninvolved adjacent lung showed peak T cell clonality, exceeding tumor. Turning up in adjacent lung were a median about 56 of the top 100 tumor clones.

The repertoire was sequenced with immunoSEQ multiplex PCR; TCRdb's copy has only in-frame clones and lacks some. The table shows 20,000 to 30,000 clones, with about 86% occurring only once. The material sequenced was peripheral blood, taken before any cancer treatment. The chain couples TRBV19 to TRBJ1-1; no clear D. This receptor was taken from a female donor older than 55 with stage I lung adenocarcinoma. The DNA of the CDR3 is TGTGCCAGTAGTACACCCATCCGTACTGAAGCTTTCTTT. Its protein product is CASSTPIRTEAFF.